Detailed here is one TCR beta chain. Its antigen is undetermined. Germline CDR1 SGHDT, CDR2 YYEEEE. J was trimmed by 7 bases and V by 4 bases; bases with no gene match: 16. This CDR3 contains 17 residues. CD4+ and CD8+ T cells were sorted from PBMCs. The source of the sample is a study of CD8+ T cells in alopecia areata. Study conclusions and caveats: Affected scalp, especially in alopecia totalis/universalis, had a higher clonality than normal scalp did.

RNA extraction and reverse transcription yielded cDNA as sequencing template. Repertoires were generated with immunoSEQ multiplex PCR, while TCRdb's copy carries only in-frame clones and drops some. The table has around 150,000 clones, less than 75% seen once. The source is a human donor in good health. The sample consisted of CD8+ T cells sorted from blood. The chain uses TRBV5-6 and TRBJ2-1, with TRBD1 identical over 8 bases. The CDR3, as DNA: TGTGCCAGCAGCCCGCAACCCCACAGGGGGTCCAGTAATGAGCAGTTCTTC. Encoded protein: CASSPQPHRGSSNEQFF.